These T cell receptor beta chains were read from a single sample in a study of T cells in Graves' hyperthyroidism and ophthalmopathy. TCRdb re-called the multiplex PCR reads with MiXCR, one entry per CDR3 protein. The sample has 450,000 to 600,000 distinct CDR3 sequences, just under 20% seen once. The sample was blood. Source of these receptors: a man aged 40-50 years with Graves' ophthalmopathy. CDR3s include the opening cysteine and the closing phenylalanine or tryptophan. D genes are given only for firm matches. Part of the rows lack a size; the others show once, few, many or a class for expanded clones.

clone size,D gene,V gene,J gene,CDR3 DNA,CDR3 protein
few,-,TRBV19,TRBJ1-1,TGTGCCAGTAAGGACAGCCCCGTGATAACTGAAGCTTTCTTT,CASKDSPVITEAFF
-,-,TRBV28,TRBJ2-7,TGTGCCAGCAGTTCAGGCGGGGATTCGGTGCAGTACTTC,CASSSGGDSVQYF
-,-,TRBV9,TRBJ2-1,TGTGCCAGCAGCGTGGAGATTGGCTGGGGGGAGCAGTTCTTC,CASSVEIGWGEQFF
-,-,TRBV9,TRBJ2-5,TGTGCCAGCAGCTCAACCGGGGCACACTCGTTTCAGTACTTC,CASSSTGAHSFQYF
-,-,TRBV2,TRBJ2-1,TGTGCCAGCCGGAACCCCACAGGGTCCAGCTCCTACAATGAGCAGTTCTTC,CASRNPTGSSSYNEQFF
-,TRBD1,TRBV5-1,TRBJ2-1,TGCGCCAGCAGCTACACCCGGGGACAGGTTTACAATGAGCAGTTCTTC,CASSYTRGQVYNEQFF
many,TRBD1,TRBV11-2,TRBJ2-1,TGTGCCAGCAGTACGGGACAGGCTTACAATGAGCAGTTCTTC,CASSTGQAYNEQFF
many,-,TRBV6-1,TRBJ2-1,TGTGCCAGCAGGAACAGGGATACTTCCTACAATGAGCAGTTCTTC,CASRNRDTSYNEQFF
few,TRBD1,TRBV7-8,TRBJ2-7,TGTGCCAGCAGCCGCCCGGGACAGGTTCCCTACGAGCAGTACTTC,CASSRPGQVPYEQYF
-,-,TRBV7-9,TRBJ2-7,TGTGCCAGCAGCCAAGGGTTTACGGGACACGAGCAGTACTTC,CASSQGFTGHEQYF
many,-,TRBV12-3/TRBV12-4,TRBJ2-3,TGTGCCAGCACCAGAGCCCCGGCCCGCACAGATACGCAGTATTTT,CASTRAPARTDTQYF
many,TRBD2,TRBV11-3,TRBJ2-1,TGTGCCAGCAGCCTTCCCGCTACTAGCGGGGCCTACAATGAGCAGTTCTTC,CASSLPATSGAYNEQFF
few,-,TRBV6-1,TRBJ2-5,TGTGCCAGCAGTGATGGGGCTCGGGTCCAAGAGACCCAGTACTTC,CASSDGARVQETQYF
many,TRBD1,TRBV6-5,TRBJ2-5,TGTGCCAGCAGTTACTCCGGGACAGGGGGCGCAGAGACCCAGTACTTC,CASSYSGTGGAETQYF
-,-,TRBV6-1,TRBJ2-7,TGTGCCAGCAGTGAACGGAGAGGTCACGAGCAGTACTTC,CASSERRGHEQYF
many,-,TRBV6-5,TRBJ1-1,TGTGCCAGCAGTTACTCGGGGGGGCTGAACACTGAAGCTTTCTTT,CASSYSGGLNTEAFF
-,-,TRBV20-1,TRBJ1-2,TGCAGTGCTAGAGATACCACGGGGGGCAGACTCTCGAACTATGGCTACACCTTC,CSARDTTGGRLSNYGYTF
few,-,TRBV6-1,TRBJ1-6,TGTGCCAGCAGAGGGACCGGGACACGTGTAGGGAATTCACCCCTCCACTTT,CASRGTGTRVGNSPLHF
-,-,TRBV7-8,TRBJ1-6,TGTGCCAGCAGCCCCCCCGGGACGTATAATTCACCCCTCCACTTT,CASSPPGTYNSPLHF
-,TRBD1,TRBV7-2,TRBJ1-1,TGTGCCAGCAGCTTACAGCGAGGGGGACAGGGGACTTATGAAGCTTTCTTT,CASSLQRGGQGTYEAFF
-,-,TRBV28,TRBJ2-6,TGTGCCAGCCGCGATTCCATCTCTGGGGCCAACGTCCTGACTTTC,CASRDSISGANVLTF
-,-,TRBV19,TRBJ1-1,TGTGCCAGTAGTATATCGCCGGGGGGGGATGTGAACACTGAAGCTTTCTTT,CASSISPGGDVNTEAFF
few,TRBD2,TRBV27,TRBJ2-3,TGTGCCAGCAGACTAGCGGGGACCACAGATACGCAGTATTTT,CASRLAGTTDTQYF
-,-,TRBV19,TRBJ2-7,TGTGCCAGTACCCCGCCCAGTTCGAGAGGGGTTGACTACGAGCAGTACTTC,CASTPPSSRGVDYEQYF
few,TRBD2,TRBV9,TRBJ2-5,TGTGCCAGCAGCGTAGACGCGGGGGGGCAAGAGACCCAGTACTTC,CASSVDAGGQETQYF
-,-,TRBV27,TRBJ1-2,TGTGCCAGCAGTCCCGGACATCCCAAAGGTGATGGCTACACCTTC,CASSPGHPKGDGYTF
many,TRBD1,TRBV7-9,TRBJ2-1,TGTGCCAGCAGAAAGGGACAGGTGATATCTCCAAATGAGCAGTTCTTC,CASRKGQVISPNEQFF
few,TRBD1,TRBV6-1,TRBJ2-6,TGTGCCAGCAGTGAACGACACAGGGGGCTTGGGGCCAACGTCCTGACTTTC,CASSERHRGLGANVLTF
-,TRBD1,TRBV2,TRBJ2-5,TGTGCCAGCAGTGAAACGGGACAGGGGGGCGAAGAGACCCAGTACTTC,CASSETGQGGEETQYF
few,TRBD1,TRBV10-3,TRBJ2-2,TGTGCCATCAGTGAGGGACAGGCCACCGGGGAGCTGTTTTTT,CAISEGQATGELFF
-,TRBD2,TRBV10-2,TRBJ2-3,TGCGCCAGCAGTGACGGGGGGGCGGGCGCAGATACGCAGTATTTT,CASSDGGAGADTQYF
many,-,TRBV7-2,TRBJ2-3,TGTGCCAGCAGCCCGGCCCGTGATACGCAGTATTTT,CASSPARDTQYF
many,TRBD2,TRBV20-1,TRBJ2-5,TGCAGTGCTAGAGAGGTAGCGGGGGGGGTGTTGGAGACCCAGTACTTC,CSAREVAGGVLETQYF
many,TRBD1,TRBV6-2/TRBV6-3,TRBJ2-7,TGTGCCAGCAGTTACCCGGGACAGAGCTCCTACGAGCAGTACTTC,CASSYPGQSSYEQYF
few,TRBD2,TRBV7-9,TRBJ2-1,TGTGCCAGCAGCTCGGACAGACCGGGACTAGTTTTTTCCAATGAGCAGTTCTTC,CASSSDRPGLVFSNEQFF
many,TRBD1,TRBV28,TRBJ1-5,TGTGCCAGCAGTCCCACCCGGACAGGGGGCTTAAGAGGTCAGCCCCAGCATTTT,CASSPTRTGGLRGQPQHF
-,TRBD1,TRBV20-1,TRBJ1-2,TGCAGTGGTACACAGGGGTCTCAATATGGCTACACCTTC,CSGTQGSQYGYTF
-,-,TRBV27,TRBJ2-5,TGTGCCAGCACCAGTCGACCAACACGGGGACACCAAGAGACCCAGTACTTC,CASTSRPTRGHQETQYF
many,TRBD2,TRBV24-1,TRBJ2-3,TGTGCCACCAGTGAGGCGGGAGGGTTGGATACGCAGTATTTT,CATSEAGGLDTQYF
many,TRBD2,TRBV20-1,TRBJ2-5,TGCAGTGCTAGAGATTGGGGACTAGCGGGAGAAGAGACCCAGTACTTC,CSARDWGLAGEETQYF
-,-,TRBV5-5,TRBJ1-2,TGTGCCAGCAGCTCCGCCGGTTGGGCTAACTATGGCTACACCTTC,CASSSAGWANYGYTF
-,-,TRBV6-2/TRBV6-3,TRBJ1-4,TGTGCCAGCAGTCAGGGGTTAACTAATGAAAAACTGTTTTTT,CASSQGLTNEKLFF